This entry concerns a single T cell receptor beta chain. This clone was detected a few times. There is no known antigen for this receptor. One base away there is no much larger clone; base qualities are not given. V loses 4 bases of germline sequence and J loses 8 bases, and the interval between the two ends is 15 bases. The CDR3 goes from the cysteine to the phenylalanine over 14 residues. The retained sequence is limited to the CDR3, 42 bases, with the frame set at the first base. As encoded in the germline V gene, CDR1 is SGHRS while CDR2 is YFSETQ. In the prospective study, participants were roughly 18 to 89 years old, resided in 25 or so geographic areas of the United States, and were enrolled through a virtual design. To assign participants to cohorts, the prospective study relied on clinical history that participants themselves reported in a screening survey and a study questionnaire. For ImmuneRACE Cohort 3, a participant was defined as recovered based on two consecutive negative NP/OP PCR tests, clearance by a healthcare professional, or resolution of symptoms. In the prospective study, whole blood, serum and a nasopharyngeal or oropharyngeal swab were collected from each participant by mobile phlebotomists. Over a roughly two-month period, participants in the prospective study had the option of providing additional blood draws and questionnaires. Prospective study blood samples were shipped either frozen or at room temperature before DNA extraction.

The record originates from a study of blood T cell repertoires in COVID-19 (dated by TCRdb to the early 2020s). At the level of the whole study: Collaborator samples came from the United States, Italy and Spain and covered acute and convalescent phases of COVID-19. The material from the prospective study consisted of cDNA or gDNA derived from T cells, B-cell-depleted T cells, or PBMCs. Subjects who had been exposed to COVID-19, were actively infected with it, or had recovered from it provided the deeply sampled blood TCRbeta repertoires that made up the dataset. The repertoires were released in a freely available public database intended as a resource for research on the immune response to SARS-CoV-2. Samples were obtained from the ongoing ImmuneRACE study (first 160 participants) and from about 1,300 subjects provided by 6 global collaborators. A de-identified subject ID, COVID-19 status, age in years and sex were almost always included in the sample metadata. Where available, HLA class I and class II types were taken from metadata supplied by the sample provider and were not determined by assay-based typing.

The immunoSEQ Assay, a bias-controlled multiplex PCR, was used to amplify TCRbeta CDR3 regions from genomic DNA. Per the authors' processing: Within the assay, amplification of reference gene primers was used to estimate how many nucleated cells each sample contained. Sequence reads were collapsed and filtered to measure the absolute abundance of every unique TCRbeta CDR3 rearrangement. For each sample, productive Simpson clonality was calculated as the square root of Simpson's diversity index across productive rearrangements. This immuneACCESS table, as held by TCRdb, lists in-frame sequences with V and J called but not all clones. Of the missing ones, under half trace to an unresolved V gene in checked studies; the others have no known cause. That table supplies the V and J calls and clone size; D and trimming were determined from the DNA. The sample contains about 330,000 clones, around 90% of them found a single time. The ten largest make up about 4.7% of the sample.

Broader findings and caveats from the paper: How much clinical and demographic metadata was included differed by source and by participant, and the metadata was provided uncurated.

The source material was PBMCs or T cells enriched from blood (not recorded which). The receptor was isolated from a man aged 30 to 45 who had recovered from COVID-19. Here the chain combines TRBV5-1 and TRBJ1-4; matching of 5 bases hints at TRBD1 as the D gene. The CDR3 loop reads CASSPQGGGEKLFF. The sequence in DNA is TGCGCCAGCAGCCCGCAGGGCGGGGGAGAAAAACTGTTTTTT. Where the CDR3 stops, the reference TRBV5-1 and TRBJ1-4 genes take over; the full variable domain is KAGVTQTPRYLIKTRGQQVTLSCSPISGHRSVSWYQQTPGQGLQFLFEYFSETQRNKGNFPGRFSGRQFSNSRSEMNVSTLELGDSALYLCASSPQGGGEKLFFGSGTQLSVL.